Presented here are 17 T cell receptor beta chains from one specimen sequenced in a study of blood T cell repertoires in COVID-19. Data came from immunoSEQ multiplex PCR; TCRdb stores just in-frame clones and leaves some out. Among 410,000 or so clones listed, around 91% were seen once. Sequencing used peripheral blood. These receptors all come from a woman aged 35 to 49 with COVID-19, enrolled during active disease.

The chain uses TRBV5-6 and TRBJ1-4; TRBD1 matches at 9 bases. Germline values: CDR1 SGHDT, CDR2 YYEEEE. The CDR3 spans 16 residues. The V segment lost 4 bases and the J segment 3 bases; nucleotides outside the gene matches: 7. The CDR3 is CASSQDRGGPNEKLFF. CDR3 sequence (DNA): TGTGCCAGCAGCCAGGACAGGGGAGGTCCTAATGAAAAACTGTTTTTT.

V is TRBV25-1 and J is TRBJ1-2; 7 nucleotides match TRBD1. CDR3 length: 13 residues. Germline values: CDR1 MGHDK, CDR2 SYGVNS. The trim removed 8 bases at V and 8 bases at J, leaving 11 bases unmatched. This CDR3 is CASSRGGERGYTF. DNA of the CDR3: TGTGCCAGCTCCCGAGGGGGCGAGAGGGGCTACACCTTC.

This sequence joins TRBV6-5 and TRBJ2-7, with 9 bases that match TRBD1. The J segment lost 5 bases and the V segment lost 7 bases, leaving 6 bases of the junction unmatched. Per the germline V gene, CDR1 is MNHEY and CDR2 is SVGAGI. CDR3 length equals 13 residues. Written as DNA, the CDR3 is TGTGCCAGCAATCCCGGGACAGGGAACGAGCAGTACTTC. This translates into CASNPGTGNEQYF.

This chain joins TRBV28 and TRBJ1-3; D call uncertain. V lost 5 bases, J lost 2 bases, and 16 bases lay in between. Germline-derived CDR1 and CDR2 are MDHEN and SYDVKM. CDR3 length: 16 residues. The CDR3 DNA reads TGTGCCAGCAGTCCCGTCCTCGGGAGGCCTGGAAACACCATATATTTT. Amino acids: CASSPVLGRPGNTIYF.

This chain links TRBV6-6 with TRBJ2-7; D is uncertain. The CDR3 has 15 amino acids. Per the germline V gene, CDR1 is MNHNY and CDR2 is SVGAGI (reference sequence). Trimming removed 0 bases from V and 0 bases from J, with 9 bases in between. CDR3 DNA: TGTGCCAGCAGTTACTCATCGGAGAGCTCCTACGAGCAGTACTTC. The encoded protein is CASSYSSESSYEQYF.

For this clone: One junction end disagrees with the germline gene, perhaps due to a read error. The CDR3 DNA reads TGTGCCAGCACCCAGGAACCGGGACATAACCTATTT. Translated, it gives CASTQEPGHNLF. The chain joins TRBV2 to TRBJ1-4; D is perhaps TRBD1 (6 bases). Germline V gene sequence: CDR1 SNHLY, CDR2 FYNNEI. The CDR3 is 12 residues long.

The chain couples TRBV28 to TRBJ2-1, with 15 bases matching TRBD2. Germline assignment: CDR1 MDHEN and CDR2 SYDVKM. The CDR3 contains 14 residues. The V and J ends lost 5 bases and 10 bases, in that order; junction bases with no gene match: 3. This CDR3 is CASSGLAGGGEQFF. The CDR3 bases are TGTGCCAGCAGTGGACTAGCGGGAGGGGGCGAGCAGTTCTTC.

V is TRBV23-1 and J is TRBJ2-1, with 8 bases lining up with TRBD1. TRBV23-1 is classed as an ORF, of uncertain function. V lost 6 bases, J lost 4 bases, and 11 bases stayed unmatched. The length of the CDR3 is 16 residues. The CDR3 DNA follows: TGCGCCAGCAGGAAACGGGACAGGATCTATTACAATGAGCAGTTCTTC. This gives the protein CASRKRDRIYYNEQFF.

The CDR3 sequence is CASSIQGNTEAFF. The DNA for the CDR3 is TGTGCCAGCAGCATACAGGGTAACACTGAAGCTTTCTTT. The chain links TRBV7-9 to TRBJ1-1, with D perhaps TRBD1 (6 bases). Trimming took off 5 bases at V and 2 bases at J, with 9 bases between the two ends. Germline values: CDR1 SEHNR, CDR2 FQNEAQ (reference sequence). The CDR3 has 13 residues.

J is TRBJ2-3 and V is TRBV6-5; tentatively, D is TRBD1 (6 bases). The germline CDR1 and CDR2 sequences are MNHEY and SVGAGI. This CDR3 region has 15 residues. V gave up 0 bases and J gave up 6 bases, with 13 bases separating them. Written as DNA, the CDR3 is TGTGCCAGCAGTTACTCGAACAGGGATCACGATACGCAGTATTTT. Translation gives CASSYSNRDHDTQYF.

The chain has TRBV5-5 and TRBJ1-6; TRBD1 matches at 8 bases. Per germline, CDR1 SGHKS and CDR2 YYEKEE (reference sequence). The CDR3 is 14 residues long. The trim removed 3 bases at V and 8 bases at J, leaving 4 bases unmatched. The CDR3, as DNA: TGTGCCAGCAGCTCGCAGGGGGCGGATTCACCCCTCCACTTT. Translation gives CASSSQGADSPLHF.

This clone was seen just once. V usage is TRBV25-1 and J usage is TRBJ2-3; TRBD1 aligns across 7 bases. This CDR3 is built from 15 residues. Losses at the gene ends were 3 bases for V and 4 bases for J; bases not matched to a gene: 7. CDR1 and CDR2 (germline): MGHDK, SYGVNS. In DNA, the CDR3 is TGTGCCAGCAGTGAGCCAGGGGGAAGGCCAGATACGCAGTATTTT. Amino acid sequence: CASSEPGGRPDTQYF.

The V and J genes are TRBV12-5 and TRBJ2-5; D might be TRBD1 (6 bases). CDR3 length: 14 amino acids. V was trimmed by 0 bases and J by 4 bases, leaving 9 bases between them. Germline lookup yields CDR1 LGHNT and CDR2 FRNRAP. The CDR3, as DNA: TGTGCTAGTGGTTTGGTATCAGGGGTAGAGACCCAGTACTTC. It translates to CASGLVSGVETQYF.

The chain combines TRBV18 with TRBJ1-1; perhaps TRBD1 as D (6 bases). Trimming took off 6 bases at V and 8 bases at J, with 10 bases between the two ends. The CDR3 extends over 11 amino acids. Germline V gene sequence: CDR1 KGHSH, CDR2 LQKENI. As DNA, the CDR3 is TGTGCCAGCTCCCAAGACAGGGAAGCTTTCTTT. Translation: CASSQDREAFF. The full variable domain, rest sourced from reference TRBV18 and TRBJ1-1, is NAGVMQNPRHLVRRRGQEARLRCSPMKGHSHVYWYRQLPEEGLKFMVYLQKENIIDESGMPKERFSAEFPKEGPSILRIQQVVRGDSAAYFCASSQDREAFFGQGTRLTVV.

The rearrangement uses TRBV19 and TRBJ1-1, with 9 bases matching TRBD1. V shed 6 bases, J shed 1 base, and the junction held 9 bases outside the gene matches. The CDR3 has 16 residues. Germline V gene lookup returns CDR1 LNHDA and CDR2 SQIVND (reference sequence). The CDR3 sequence is CASSRGRDRENTEAFF. The CDR3 nucleotides read TGTGCCAGTAGCCGGGGGAGGGACAGGGAGAACACTGAAGCTTTCTTT.

The chain recombines TRBV24-1 with TRBJ1-5; TRBD1 is a possible D gene (5 bases). The CDR3 is made up of 19 amino acids. The germline V gene encodes CDR1 KGHDR and CDR2 SFDVKD. The ends were cut back, 3 bases at V and 2 bases at J, with 22 bases in the middle. DNA for the CDR3: TGTGCCACCAGTGATCCGCCTGGGGCTGTTACGGTCGGCAATCAGCCCCAGCATTTT. This codes for CATSDPPGAVTVGNQPQHF.

This clone was recorded once. Different DNA sequences within this sample yield the same CDR3. This chain joins TRBV6-6 and TRBJ1-1, with D possibly TRBD1 on 5 matching bases. Trimming took 0 bases from V and 2 from J, leaving 10 bases between them. The CDR3 runs to 15 residues. Germline V gene sequence: CDR1 MNHNY, CDR2 SVGAGI (reference sequence). CDR3 sequence reads: CASSYSRQGNTEAFF. CDR3 DNA sequence: TGTGCCAGCAGTTACTCTCGGCAGGGAAACACTGAAGCTTTCTTT.